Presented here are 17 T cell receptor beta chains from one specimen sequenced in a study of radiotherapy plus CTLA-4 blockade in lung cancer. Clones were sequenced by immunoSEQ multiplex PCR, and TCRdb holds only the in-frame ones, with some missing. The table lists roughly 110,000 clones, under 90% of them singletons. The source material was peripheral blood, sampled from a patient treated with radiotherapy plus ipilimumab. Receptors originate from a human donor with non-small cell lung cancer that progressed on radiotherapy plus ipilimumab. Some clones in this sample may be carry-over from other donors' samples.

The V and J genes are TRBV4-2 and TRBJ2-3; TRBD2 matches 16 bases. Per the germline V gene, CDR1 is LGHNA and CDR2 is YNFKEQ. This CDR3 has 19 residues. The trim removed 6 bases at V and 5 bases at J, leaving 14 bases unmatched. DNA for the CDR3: TGTGCCAGCAGGGGACTAGCGGGGGGGCTTGAGTTTGTGAGAGATACGCAGTATTTT. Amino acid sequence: CASRGLAGGLEFVRDTQYF.

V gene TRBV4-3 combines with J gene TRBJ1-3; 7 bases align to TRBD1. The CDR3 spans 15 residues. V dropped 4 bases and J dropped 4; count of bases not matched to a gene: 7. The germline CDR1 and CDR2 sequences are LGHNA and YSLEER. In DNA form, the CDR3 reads TGCGCCAGCAGCCCTAGGACAGGTTGGGGAAACACCATATATTTT. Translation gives CASSPRTGWGNTIYF.

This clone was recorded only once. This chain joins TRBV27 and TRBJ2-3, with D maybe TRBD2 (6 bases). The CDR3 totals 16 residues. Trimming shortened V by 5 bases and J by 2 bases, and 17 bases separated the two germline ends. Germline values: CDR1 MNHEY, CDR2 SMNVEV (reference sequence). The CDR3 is CASSQTDGSDTDTQYF. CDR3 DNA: TGTGCCAGCAGTCAGACGGACGGGAGCGACACAGATACGCAGTATTTT.

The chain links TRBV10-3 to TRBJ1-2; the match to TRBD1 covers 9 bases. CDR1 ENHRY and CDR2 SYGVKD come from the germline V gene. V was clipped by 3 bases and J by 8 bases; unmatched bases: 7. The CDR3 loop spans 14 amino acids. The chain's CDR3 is CAISDYRGLEGYTF. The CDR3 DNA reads TGTGCCATCAGTGACTACAGGGGGCTGGAGGGCTACACCTTC.

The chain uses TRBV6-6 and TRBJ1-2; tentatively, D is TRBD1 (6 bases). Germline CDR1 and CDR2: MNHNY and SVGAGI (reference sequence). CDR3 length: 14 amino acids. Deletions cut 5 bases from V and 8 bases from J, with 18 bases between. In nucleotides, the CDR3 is TGTGCCAGCAGTAACCCACAGGGTTCGCGCGGCTACACCTTC. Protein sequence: CASSNPQGSRGYTF.

CDR3 sequence: CASSPTVSGANVLTF. CDR3 bases: TGTGCCAGTAGTCCGACGGTCTCTGGGGCCAACGTCCTGACTTTC. The genes are TRBV19 and TRBJ2-6; D is undetermined. Germline V gene data show CDR1 as LNHDA and CDR2 as SQIVND (reference sequence). Trimming stripped 5 bases from V and 0 bases from J, with 8 bases between. The CDR3 sequence is 15 residues long.

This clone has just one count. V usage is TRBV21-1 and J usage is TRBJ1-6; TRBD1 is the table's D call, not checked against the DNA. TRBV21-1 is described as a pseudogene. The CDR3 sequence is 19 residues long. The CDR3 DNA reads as TGTGCCAAATTACCGCTGCTAGGGTCCAGGGGCTATTTCGTTTCACCCCTCCACTTT. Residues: CAKLPLLGSRGYFVSPLHF.

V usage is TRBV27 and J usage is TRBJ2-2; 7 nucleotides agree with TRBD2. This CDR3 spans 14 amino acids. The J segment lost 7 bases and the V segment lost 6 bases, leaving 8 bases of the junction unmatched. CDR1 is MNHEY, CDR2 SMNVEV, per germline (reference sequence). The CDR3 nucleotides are TGTGCCAGCAGGGCGCTAGCGGTTAACGGGGAGCTGTTTTTT. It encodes CASRALAVNGELFF.

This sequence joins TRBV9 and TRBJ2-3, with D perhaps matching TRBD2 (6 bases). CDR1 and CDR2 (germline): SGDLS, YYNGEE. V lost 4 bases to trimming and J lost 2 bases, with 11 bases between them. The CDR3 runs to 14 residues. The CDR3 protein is CASSPRTNTDTQYF. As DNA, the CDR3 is TGTGCCAGCAGCCCTCGGACTAACACAGATACGCAGTATTTT.

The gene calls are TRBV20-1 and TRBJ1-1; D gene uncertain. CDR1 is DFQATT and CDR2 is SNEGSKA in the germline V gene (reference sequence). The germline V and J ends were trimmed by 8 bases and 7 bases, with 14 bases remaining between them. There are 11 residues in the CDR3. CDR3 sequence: CSQRGRSEAFF. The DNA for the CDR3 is TGCAGTCAACGTGGACGGAGTGAAGCTTTCTTT.

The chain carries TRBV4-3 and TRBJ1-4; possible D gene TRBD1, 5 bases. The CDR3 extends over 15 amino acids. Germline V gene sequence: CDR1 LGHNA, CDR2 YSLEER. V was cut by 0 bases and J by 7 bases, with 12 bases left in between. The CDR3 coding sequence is TGCGCCAGCAGCCAAGATGAGGGGTGGACTGAAAAACTGTTTTTT. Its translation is CASSQDEGWTEKLFF.

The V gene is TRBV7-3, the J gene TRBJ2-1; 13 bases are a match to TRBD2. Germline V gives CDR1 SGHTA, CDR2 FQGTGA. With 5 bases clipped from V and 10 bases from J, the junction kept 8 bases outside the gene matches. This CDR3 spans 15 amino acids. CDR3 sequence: CASSATSGGHLEQFF. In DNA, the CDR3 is TGTGCCAGCAGCGCGACTAGCGGGGGGCACTTGGAGCAGTTCTTC.

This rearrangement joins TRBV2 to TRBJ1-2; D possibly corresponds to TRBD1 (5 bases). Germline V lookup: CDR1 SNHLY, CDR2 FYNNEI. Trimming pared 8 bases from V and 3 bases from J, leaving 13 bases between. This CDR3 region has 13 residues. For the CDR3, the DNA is TGTGCCAGCCGCCCGGGGGGATACTATGGCTACACCTTC. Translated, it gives CASRPGGYYGYTF.

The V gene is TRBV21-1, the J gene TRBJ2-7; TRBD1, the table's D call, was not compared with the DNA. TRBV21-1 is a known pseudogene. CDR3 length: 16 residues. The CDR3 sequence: CASIPKGETASYEQYF. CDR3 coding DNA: TGTGCCAGCATCCCCAAGGGGGAGACAGCGTCCTACGAGCAGTACTTC.

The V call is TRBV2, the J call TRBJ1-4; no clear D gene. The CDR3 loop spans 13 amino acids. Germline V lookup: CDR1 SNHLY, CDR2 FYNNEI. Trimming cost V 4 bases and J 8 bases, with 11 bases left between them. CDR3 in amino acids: CASSVGPEEKLFF. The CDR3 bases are TGTGCCAGCAGTGTAGGGCCGGAAGAAAAACTGTTTTTT.

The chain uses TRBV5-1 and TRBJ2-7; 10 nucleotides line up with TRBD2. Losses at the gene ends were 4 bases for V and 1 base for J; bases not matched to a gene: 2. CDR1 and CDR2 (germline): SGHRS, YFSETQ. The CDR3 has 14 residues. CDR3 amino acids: CASSLTSGSYEQYF. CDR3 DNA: TGCGCCAGCAGCCTGACTAGCGGGTCCTACGAGCAGTACTTC.

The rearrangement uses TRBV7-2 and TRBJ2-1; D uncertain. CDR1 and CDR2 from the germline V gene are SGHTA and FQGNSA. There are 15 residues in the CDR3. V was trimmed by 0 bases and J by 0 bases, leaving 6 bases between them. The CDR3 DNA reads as TGTGCCAGCAGCTTAGCCAGGAGCTCCTACAATGAGCAGTTCTTC. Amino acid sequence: CASSLARSSYNEQFF. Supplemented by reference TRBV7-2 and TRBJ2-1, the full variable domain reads GAGVSQSPSNKVTEKGKDVELRCDPISGHTALYWYRQSLGQGLEFLIYFQGNSAPDKSGLPSDRFSAERTGGSVSTLTIQRTQQEDSAVYLCASSLARSSYNEQFFGPGTRLTVL.